The clone carrying this T cell receptor (beta chain) was counted at least ten times. V lost 5 bases, J lost 0 bases, and 16 bases lay in between. CDR1 and CDR2 from the germline V gene are KGHSH and LQKENI. This CDR3 comprises 17 residues. Multiplex PCR with BIOMED2 TRB-A/B primer pools amplified TRB rearrangements. One entry per CDR3 protein results from TCRdb running MiXCR on the multiplex PCR reads. In the table there are about 5,300 distinct CDR3 sequences, 21% of which are singletons. TRB was amplified from around 250-460 ng of blood genomic DNA. These data belong to a study of T and B cells in COVID-19 patients.

The sample comprised blood. The chain employs TRBV18 and TRBJ1-4; maybe TRBD1 (6 bases). The clonotype originates from a human donor with active COVID-19. CDR3 DNA sequence: TGTGCCAGCTCAGCAGGGGTTCAATCTGCAACTAATGAAAAACTGTTTTTT. Residues: CASSAGVQSATNEKLFF.